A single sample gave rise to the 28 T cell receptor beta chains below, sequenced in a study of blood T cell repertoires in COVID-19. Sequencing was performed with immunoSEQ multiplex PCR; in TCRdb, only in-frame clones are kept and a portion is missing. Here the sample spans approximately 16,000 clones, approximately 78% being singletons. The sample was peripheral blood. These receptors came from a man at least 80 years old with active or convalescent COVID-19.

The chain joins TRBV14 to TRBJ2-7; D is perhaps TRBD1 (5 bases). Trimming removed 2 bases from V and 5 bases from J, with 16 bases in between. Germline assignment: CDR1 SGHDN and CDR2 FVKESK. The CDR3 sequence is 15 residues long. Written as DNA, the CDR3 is TGTGCCAGCAGCCAATCCCAGGGTCTATTCAACGAGCAGTACTTC. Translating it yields CASSQSQGLFNEQYF.

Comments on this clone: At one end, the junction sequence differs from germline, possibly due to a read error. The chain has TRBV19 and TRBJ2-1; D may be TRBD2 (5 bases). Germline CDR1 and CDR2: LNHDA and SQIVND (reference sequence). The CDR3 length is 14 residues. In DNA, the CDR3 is TGTGCCAGTAGCCCTCTAGCCTCCTCCAATGAGCAGTTCTTC. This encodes CASSPLASSNEQFF.

CDR3 in amino acids: CASSQEVGGEGFSGNTIYF. CDR3 DNA sequence: TGTGCCAGCAGCCAAGAAGTGGGGGGGGAAGGGTTCTCTGGAAACACCATATATTTT. The gene calls are TRBV3-1 (or the pseudogene TRBV3-2) and TRBJ1-3, with D possibly being TRBD1 (5 bases). Per the germline V gene, CDR1 is LGHDT and CDR2 is YNNKEL (reference sequence). This CDR3 is built from 19 residues. V shed 0 bases and J shed 0 bases, with 18 bases lying between them.

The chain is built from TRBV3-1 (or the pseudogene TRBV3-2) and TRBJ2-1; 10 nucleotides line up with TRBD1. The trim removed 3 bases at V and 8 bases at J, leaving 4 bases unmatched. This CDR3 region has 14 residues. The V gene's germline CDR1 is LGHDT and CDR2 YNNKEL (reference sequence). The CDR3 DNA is TGTGCCAGCAGCCATGGACAGGGGGATGATGAGCAGTTCTTC. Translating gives CASSHGQGDDEQFF.

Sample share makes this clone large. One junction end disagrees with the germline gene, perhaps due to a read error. Here the CDR3 DNA reads TGTGCCAGCAGGTTGGATCCAGGGATGGACATTCAGTACTTC. It is translated as CASRLDPGMDIQYF. V and J are TRBV5-8 and TRBJ2-4; tentatively, D is TRBD1 (5 bases). The CDR3 spans 14 residues. Germline V gene sequence: CDR1 SGHTS, CDR2 YDEGEE.

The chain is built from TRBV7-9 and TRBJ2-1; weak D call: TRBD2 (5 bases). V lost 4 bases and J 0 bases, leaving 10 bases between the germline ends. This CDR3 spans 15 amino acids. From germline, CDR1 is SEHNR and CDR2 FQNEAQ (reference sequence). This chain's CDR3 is CASSSDSSSYNEQFF. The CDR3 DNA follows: TGTGCCAGCAGCTCGGACTCGAGCTCCTACAATGAGCAGTTCTTC.

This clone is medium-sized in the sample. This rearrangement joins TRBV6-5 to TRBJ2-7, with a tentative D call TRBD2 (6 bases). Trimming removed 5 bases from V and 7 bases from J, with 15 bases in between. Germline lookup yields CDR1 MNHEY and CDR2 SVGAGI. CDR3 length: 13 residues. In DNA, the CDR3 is TGTGCCAGCAGTACTCGGGGGTCGGGGGAGCAGTACTTC. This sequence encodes CASSTRGSGEQYF.

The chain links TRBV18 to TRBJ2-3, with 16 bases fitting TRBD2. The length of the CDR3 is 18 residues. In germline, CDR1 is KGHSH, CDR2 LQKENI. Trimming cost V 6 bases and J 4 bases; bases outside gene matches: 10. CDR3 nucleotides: TGTGCCAGCTCGGCCCGATCGGGACTAGCGGGGGGGCCAGATACGCAGTATTTT. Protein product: CASSARSGLAGGPDTQYF.

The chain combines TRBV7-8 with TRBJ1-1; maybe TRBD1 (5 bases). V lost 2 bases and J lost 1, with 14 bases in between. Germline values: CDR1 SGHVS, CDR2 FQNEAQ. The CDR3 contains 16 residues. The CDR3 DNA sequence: TGTGCCAGCAGCTTATACCAGGGCCCTACGAACACTGAAGCTTTCTTT. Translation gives CASSLYQGPTNTEAFF. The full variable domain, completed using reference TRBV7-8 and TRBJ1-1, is GAGVSQSPRYKVAKRGQDVALRCDPISGHVSLFWYQQALGQGPEFLTYFQNEAQLDKSGLPSDRFFAERPEGSVSTLKIQRTQQEDSAVYLCASSLYQGPTNTEAFFGQGTRLTVV.

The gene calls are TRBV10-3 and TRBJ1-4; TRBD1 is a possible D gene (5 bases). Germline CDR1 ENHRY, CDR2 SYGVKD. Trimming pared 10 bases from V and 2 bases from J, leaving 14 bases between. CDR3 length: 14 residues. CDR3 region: CATNGGGTNEKLFF. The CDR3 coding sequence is TGTGCCACCAATGGCGGGGGGACTAATGAAAAACTGTTTTTT.

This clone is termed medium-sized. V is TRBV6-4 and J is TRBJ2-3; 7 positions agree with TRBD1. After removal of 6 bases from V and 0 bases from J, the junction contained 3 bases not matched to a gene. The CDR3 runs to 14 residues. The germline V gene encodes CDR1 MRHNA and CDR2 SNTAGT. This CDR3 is CASSVGQSTDTQYF. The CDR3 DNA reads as TGTGCCAGCAGCGTGGGACAGAGCACAGATACGCAGTATTTT.

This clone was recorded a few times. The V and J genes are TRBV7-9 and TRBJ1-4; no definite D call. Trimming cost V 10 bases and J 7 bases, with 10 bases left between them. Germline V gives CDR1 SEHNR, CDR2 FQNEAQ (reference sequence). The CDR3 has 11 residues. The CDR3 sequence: CATNFSEKLFF. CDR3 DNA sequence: TGTGCCACGAACTTTAGTGAAAAACTGTTTTTT. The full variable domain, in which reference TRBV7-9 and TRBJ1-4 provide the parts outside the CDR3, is DTGVSQNPRHKITKRGQNVTFRCDPISEHNRLYWYRQTLGQGPEFLTYFQNEAQLEKSRLLSDRFSAERPKGSFSTLEIQRTEQGDSAMYLCATNFSEKLFFGSGTQLSVL.

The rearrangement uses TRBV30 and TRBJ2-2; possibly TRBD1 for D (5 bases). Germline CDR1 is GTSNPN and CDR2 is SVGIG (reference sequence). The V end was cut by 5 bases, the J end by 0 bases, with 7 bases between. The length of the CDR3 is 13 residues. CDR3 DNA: TGTGCCTGGGGGGCCCCGAACACCGGGGAGCTGTTTTTT. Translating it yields CAWGAPNTGELFF. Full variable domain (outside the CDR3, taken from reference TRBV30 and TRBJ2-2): SQTIHQWPATLVQPVGSPLSLECTVEGTSNPNLYWYRQAAGRGLQLLFYSVGIGQISSEVPQNLSASRPQDRQFILSSKKLLLSDSGFYLCAWGAPNTGELFFGEGSRLTVL.

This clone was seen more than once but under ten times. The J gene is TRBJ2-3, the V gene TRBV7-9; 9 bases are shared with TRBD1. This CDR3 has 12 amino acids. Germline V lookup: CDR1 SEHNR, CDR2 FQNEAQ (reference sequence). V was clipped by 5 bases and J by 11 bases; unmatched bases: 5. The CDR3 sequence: CASSTPTGGQYF. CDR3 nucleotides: TGTGCCAGCAGCACGCCGACAGGGGGGCAGTATTTT.

CDR3 protein: CASSPAGNTEAFF. The CDR3 DNA reads as TGTGCCAGCTCACCCGCAGGGAATACTGAAGCTTTCTTT. The chain combines TRBV18 with TRBJ1-1; D perhaps matches TRBD1 (5 bases). Germline loops: CDR1 KGHSH, CDR2 LQKENI. V lost 3 bases to trimming and J lost 5 bases, with 10 bases between them. This CDR3 has 13 amino acids.

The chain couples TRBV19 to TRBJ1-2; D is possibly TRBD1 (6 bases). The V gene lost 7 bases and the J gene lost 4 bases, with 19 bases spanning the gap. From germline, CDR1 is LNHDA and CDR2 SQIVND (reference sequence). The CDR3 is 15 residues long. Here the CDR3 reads CASTPIGGAGYGYTF. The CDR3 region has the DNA TGTGCCAGTACCCCTATCGGGGGGGCAGGCTATGGCTACACCTTC.

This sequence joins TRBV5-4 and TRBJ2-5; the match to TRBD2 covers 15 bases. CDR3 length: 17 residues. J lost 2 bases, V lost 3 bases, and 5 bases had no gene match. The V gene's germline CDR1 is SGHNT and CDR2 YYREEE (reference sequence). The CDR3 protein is CASSCPGLAGGQETQYF. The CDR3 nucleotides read TGTGCCAGCAGCTGCCCCGGACTAGCGGGGGGGCAAGAGACCCAGTACTTC.

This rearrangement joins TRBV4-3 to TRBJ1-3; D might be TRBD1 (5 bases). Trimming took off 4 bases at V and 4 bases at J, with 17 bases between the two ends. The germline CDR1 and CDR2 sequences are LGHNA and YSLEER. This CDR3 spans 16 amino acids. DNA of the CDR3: TGCGCCAGCAGCCGCGGGACGGCCGGGAGCGGAAACACCATATATTTT. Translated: CASSRGTAGSGNTIYF.

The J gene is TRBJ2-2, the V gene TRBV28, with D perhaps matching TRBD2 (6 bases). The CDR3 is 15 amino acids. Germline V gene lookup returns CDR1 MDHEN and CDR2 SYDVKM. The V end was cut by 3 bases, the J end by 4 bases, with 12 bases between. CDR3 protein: CASSFGGLVTGELFF. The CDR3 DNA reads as TGTGCCAGCAGTTTTGGGGGGTTAGTCACCGGGGAGCTGTTTTTT.

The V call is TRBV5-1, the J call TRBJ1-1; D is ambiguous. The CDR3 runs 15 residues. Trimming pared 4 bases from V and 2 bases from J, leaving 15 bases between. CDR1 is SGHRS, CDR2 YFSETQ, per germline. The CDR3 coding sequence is TGCGCCAGCAGCCCCCATGAGTCCGGTAACACTGAAGCTTTCTTT. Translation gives CASSPHESGNTEAFF.

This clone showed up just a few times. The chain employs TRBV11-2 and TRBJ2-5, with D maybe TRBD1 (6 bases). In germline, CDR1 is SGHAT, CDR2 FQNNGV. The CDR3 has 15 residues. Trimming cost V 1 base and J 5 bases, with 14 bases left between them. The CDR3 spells CASSLAGTQGETQYF. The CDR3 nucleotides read TGTGCCAGCAGCTTAGCTGGTACCCAGGGGGAGACCCAGTACTTC. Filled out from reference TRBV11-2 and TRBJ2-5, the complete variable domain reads EAGVAQSPRYKIIEKRQSVAFWCNPISGHATLYWYQQILGQGPKLLIQFQNNGVVDDSQLPKDRFSAERLKGVDSTLKIQPAKLEDSAVYLCASSLAGTQGETQYFGPGTRLLVL.

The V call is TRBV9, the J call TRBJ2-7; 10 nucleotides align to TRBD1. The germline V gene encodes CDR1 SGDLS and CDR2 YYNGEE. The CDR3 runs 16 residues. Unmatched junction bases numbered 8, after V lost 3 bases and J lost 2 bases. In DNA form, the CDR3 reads TGTGCCAGCAGCGCCTCCCCGGGGACAGGGGCCTACGAGCAGTACTTC. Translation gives CASSASPGTGAYEQYF.

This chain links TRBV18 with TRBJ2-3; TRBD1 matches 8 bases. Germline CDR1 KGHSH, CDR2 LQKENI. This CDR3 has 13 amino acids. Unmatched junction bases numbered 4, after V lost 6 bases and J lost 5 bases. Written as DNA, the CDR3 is TGTGCCAGCTCGCCCACAGGGGGAGATACGCAGTATTTT. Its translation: CASSPTGGDTQYF.

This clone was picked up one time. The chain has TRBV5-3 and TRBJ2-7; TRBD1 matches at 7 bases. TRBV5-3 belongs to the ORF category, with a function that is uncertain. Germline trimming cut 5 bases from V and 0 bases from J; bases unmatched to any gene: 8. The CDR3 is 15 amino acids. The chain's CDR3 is CARRSGTVSSYEQYF. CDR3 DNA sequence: TGTGCCAGAAGATCCGGGACAGTGAGCTCCTACGAGCAGTACTTC.

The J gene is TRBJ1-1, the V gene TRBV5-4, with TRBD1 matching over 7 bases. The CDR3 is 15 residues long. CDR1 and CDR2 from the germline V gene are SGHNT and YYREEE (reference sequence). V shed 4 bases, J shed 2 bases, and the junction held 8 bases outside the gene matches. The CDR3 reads CASSLAVGGNTEAFF. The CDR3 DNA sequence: TGTGCCAGCAGCCTTGCGGTAGGGGGCAACACTGAAGCTTTCTTT.

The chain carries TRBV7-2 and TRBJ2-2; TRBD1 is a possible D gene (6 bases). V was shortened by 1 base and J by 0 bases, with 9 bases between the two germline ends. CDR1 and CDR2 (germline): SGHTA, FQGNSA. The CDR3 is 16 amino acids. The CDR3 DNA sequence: TGTGCCAGCAGCTTAGGGAGGACAGCGAACACCGGGGAGCTGTTTTTT. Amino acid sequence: CASSLGRTANTGELFF.

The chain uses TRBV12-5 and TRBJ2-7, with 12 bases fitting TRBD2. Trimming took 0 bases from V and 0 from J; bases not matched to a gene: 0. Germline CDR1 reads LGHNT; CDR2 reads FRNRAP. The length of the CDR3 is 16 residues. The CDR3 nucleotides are TGTGCTAGTGGTTTGGTACTAGCGGGGGGCTCCTACGAGCAGTACTTC. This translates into CASGLVLAGGSYEQYF.

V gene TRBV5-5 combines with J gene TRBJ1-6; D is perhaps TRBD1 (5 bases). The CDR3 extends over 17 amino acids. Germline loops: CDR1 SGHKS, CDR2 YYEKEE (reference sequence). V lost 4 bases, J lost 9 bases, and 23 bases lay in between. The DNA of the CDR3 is TGTGCCAGCAGCACGGAACCCCTACAGGCCAAGTTTTCACCCCTCCACTTT. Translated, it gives CASSTEPLQAKFSPLHF.